This TCR beta chain was profiled in a study of blood T cell repertoires in COVID-19. The data were produced by immunoSEQ multiplex PCR, yet TCRdb's version contains in-frame clones alone and is incomplete. The repertoire holds tens of thousands of clones, with roughly nine tenths as singletons. The CDR3 covers 14 residues. With V trimmed by 5 bases and J by 2 bases, 2 bases remained unmatched. Germline V gives CDR1 LNHDA, CDR2 SQIVND (reference sequence). In regard to this clone: The sample carries other DNA sequences with the same CDR3.

The sample comprised peripheral blood. This sequence was found in a man aged 40-50 years with COVID-19, enrolled during active disease. V is TRBV19 and J is TRBJ1-5; 8 bases line up with TRBD1. CDR3 DNA: TGTGCCAGTAGTCCACAGGGGGGCAATCAGCCCCAGCATTTT. Translated: CASSPQGGNQPQHF.